This is a list of T cell receptor beta chains from one sample in a study of blood T cells in healthy people across ages. TCRdb re-called the 5' RACE reads with MiXCR, one entry per CDR3 protein. There are roughly 800,000 distinct CDR3 sequences in the sample; roughly 64% occur only once, and approximately 20% lies in the top ten. The material sequenced was blood. These receptor sequences come from a man younger than 45 in good health. Both conserved end residues are part of each CDR3. A D gene is named only where the DNA matches it firmly. Clone size is given for some rows only: seen once, a few or many times, or a class if the clone is expanded.

size: NA
D: NA
V: TRBV4-2
J: TRBJ2-4
DNA: TGTGCCTCCCGGTTTGGGGCTAGTTCCAAAAACATTCAGTACTTC
CDR3: CASRFGASSKNIQYF

size: NA
D: TRBD2
V: TRBV12-3/TRBV12-4
J: TRBJ2-2
DNA: TGTGCCAGCATCGGACTAGCTCGATTCCCCGGGGAGCTGTTTTTT
CDR3: CASIGLARFPGELFF

size: NA
D: TRBD2
V: TRBV7-2
J: TRBJ2-1
DNA: TGTGCCAGCAGCACCGAACTAGCGAATTACAATGAGCAGTTCTTC
CDR3: CASSTELANYNEQFF

size: NA
D: NA
V: TRBV20-1
J: TRBJ2-1
DNA: TGCAGTGCTAGAGATAGTCGGGGGGCCAATGAGCAGTTCTTC
CDR3: CSARDSRGANEQFF

size: few
D: NA
V: TRBV28
J: TRBJ2-3
DNA: TGTGCCAGCAGTTTCCAACCCAGCACAGATACGCAGTATTTT
CDR3: CASSFQPSTDTQYF

size: few
D: TRBD2
V: TRBV4-1
J: TRBJ2-1
DNA: TGCGCCAGCAGCCAAATCCCCGGACTAGCGGGAGGCAATGAGCAGTTCTTC
CDR3: CASSQIPGLAGGNEQFF

size: NA
D: NA
V: TRBV20-1
J: TRBJ2-7
DNA: TGCAGTGCTACTCGGAGCCTGACCTACGAGCAGTACTTC
CDR3: CSATRSLTYEQYF

size: NA
D: TRBD2
V: TRBV5-5
J: TRBJ2-5
DNA: TGTGCCAGCAGCTTACTAGCGGGAGACGGGGAGACCCAGTACTTC
CDR3: CASSLLAGDGETQYF

size: NA
D: NA
V: TRBV28
J: TRBJ2-3
DNA: TGTGCCAGCGGACAGCGGGAACCGAACTTAGATACGCAGTATTTT
CDR3: CASGQREPNLDTQYF

size: few
D: TRBD2
V: TRBV20-1
J: TRBJ2-5
DNA: TGCAGTGCCCTTCACCAGCGGGGCCTCCAAGAGACCCAGTACTTC
CDR3: CSALHQRGLQETQYF

size: few
D: NA
V: TRBV6-6
J: TRBJ2-2
DNA: TGTGCCAGCAGTTATTCCGTAACGGGGGAGCTGTTTTTT
CDR3: CASSYSVTGELFF

size: NA
D: NA
V: TRBV5-6
J: TRBJ1-1
DNA: TGTGCCAGCGGTAAAGAGGACACTGAAGCTTTCTTT
CDR3: CASGKEDTEAFF

size: NA
D: TRBD1
V: TRBV25-1
J: TRBJ2-5
DNA: TGTGCCAGCAGCCCAGGACAGGGAGGAGACCAGCAGTACTTC
CDR3: CASSPGQGGDQQYF

size: few
D: TRBD2
V: TRBV7-2
J: TRBJ2-1
DNA: TGTGCCAGCAGCTTATCTAGCGGGAGGGCCTCATCAGTTCGGGTTGAGCAGTTCTTC
CDR3: CASSLSSGRASSVRVEQFF

size: NA
D: NA
V: TRBV3-1
J: TRBJ1-2
DNA: TGTGCCAGCAGCCCGGACCTGGGGGGCTACACCTTC
CDR3: CASSPDLGGYTF

size: NA
D: NA
V: TRBV3-1
J: TRBJ2-5
DNA: TGTGCCAGCAGCCAAGAGACGGGCCTCGAGACCCAGTACTTC
CDR3: CASSQETGLETQYF

size: NA
D: NA
V: TRBV15
J: TRBJ2-7
DNA: TGTGCCACCAGCCCCACGTCCAGCTACGAGCAGTACTTC
CDR3: CATSPTSSYEQYF